The 27 T cell receptor beta chains presented below share a single source sample, sequenced in a study of T cells in Graves' hyperthyroidism and ophthalmopathy. What was amplified from RNA transcripts were TCR beta CDR3 regions. RT-PCR in the first round (using the HTBI primer set) targeted the TCR CDR3. Each CDR3 protein is one row after TCRdb ran MiXCR on the multiplex PCR reads. Here the sample spans about 58,000 distinct CDR3 sequences, around half being singletons. The source material was blood. All receptors come from a woman aged 25 to 39 with Graves' ophthalmopathy.

The J gene is TRBJ2-3, the V gene TRBV7-8; the D is unclear. CDR1 and CDR2 (germline): SGHVS, FQNEAQ. The CDR3 has 13 residues. V lost 5 bases, J lost 0 bases, and 6 bases lay in between. CDR3: CASSPISTDTQYF. The CDR3 nucleotides read TGTGCCAGCAGCCCGATTAGCACAGATACGCAGTATTTT. The variable domain in full, completed from reference TRBV7-8 and TRBJ2-3, reads GAGVSQSPRYKVAKRGQDVALRCDPISGHVSLFWYQQALGQGPEFLTYFQNEAQLDKSGLPSDRFFAERPEGSVSTLKIQRTQQEDSAVYLCASSPISTDTQYFGPGTRLTVL.

As for this clonotype: Germline is not matched at one junction end, which may reflect a read error. The chain is built from TRBV25-1 and TRBJ2-2, with D perhaps matching TRBD1 or TRBD2 (5 bases each). This CDR3 region has 12 residues. CDR1 is MGHDK, CDR2 SYGVNS, per germline. CDR3 region: CASREIRGELLF. In DNA form, the CDR3 reads TGTGCCAGCAGGGAGATTAGGGGAGAGCTGCTTTTT.

At least ten counts were recorded for this clonotype. The genes are TRBV19 and TRBJ1-3; D gene unclear. The CDR3 runs 16 residues. V was pared by 0 bases and J by 2 bases, with 11 bases between. The germline V gene encodes CDR1 LNHDA and CDR2 SQIVND (reference sequence). The CDR3 DNA reads as TGTGCCAGTAGTATAGAAGACGTCTGGACTGGAAACACCATATATTTT. This translates into CASSIEDVWTGNTIYF.

The chain uses TRBV10-3 and TRBJ2-1; D perhaps matches TRBD1 (6 bases). The CDR3 loop spans 12 amino acids. Trimming stripped 6 bases from V and 5 bases from J, with 8 bases between. Germline V lookup: CDR1 ENHRY, CDR2 SYGVKD. CDR3 DNA: TGTGCCATCAGGACAGGAAACAATGAGCAGTTCTTC. Encoded protein: CAIRTGNNEQFF.

On this clonotype itself: One junction end does not reproduce the germline sequence, and a read error may be involved. This chain links TRBV10-1 with TRBJ2-3; 8 bases align to TRBD2. The CDR3 contains 16 residues. The germline gives CDR1 WNHNN, CDR2 SYGVQD (reference sequence). CDR3 nucleotide sequence: TGCGCCAGCAGTAAGACGATGGCGGGAGGCACTGATACGCAGTATTTT. It specifies CASSKTMAGGTDTQYF.

V gene TRBV14 combines with J gene TRBJ2-3; D may be TRBD1 or TRBD2 (6 bases each). The germline V and J ends were trimmed by 4 bases and 7 bases, with 18 bases remaining between them. Germline CDR1 SGHDN, CDR2 FVKESK. This CDR3 has 15 amino acids. The CDR3 DNA is TGTGCCAGCAGCCTAGATGGGGGGCTGGTGAATACGCAGTATTTT. Translation gives CASSLDGGLVNTQYF.

This clonotype was detected only once. A much bigger clone sits one base away, suggesting this may be a read error. This CDR3 is missing its conserved last phenylalanine or tryptophan, likely due to a read error. The chain joins TRBV6-2 or TRBV6-3 to TRBJ1-2; TRBD1 might be the D (5 bases). V lost 0 bases and J 5 bases, leaving 19 bases between the germline ends. Germline V CDR1 and CDR2: MNHEY, SVGEGT. The CDR3 contains 17 residues. The CDR3 sequence: CASSYSGGSHLGYGYTI. The CDR3 region has the DNA TGTGCCAGCAGTTACTCTGGGGGTTCTCATCTTGGTTATGGCTACACCATC.

V gene TRBV29-1 combines with J gene TRBJ2-7, with D perhaps TRBD2 (6 bases). Germline V CDR1 and CDR2: SQVTM, ANQGSEA. The CDR3 is made up of 10 amino acids. V was cut by 4 bases and J by 7 bases, with 8 bases left in between. Written as DNA, the CDR3 is TGCAGCGTTGGGGCGGGGGAGCAGTACTTC. Translated, it gives CSVGAGEQYF.

This clonotype has only a few counts. The gene calls are TRBV4-1 and TRBJ1-5; weak D call: TRBD1 (5 bases). Per the germline V gene, CDR1 is MGHRA and CDR2 is YSYEKL. The CDR3 totals 20 residues. Trimming cost V 1 base and J 7 bases, with 29 bases left between them. The CDR3 sequence: CASSQASLAYRLVSGQPQHF. CDR3 sequence (DNA): TGCGCCAGCAGCCAAGCATCGTTAGCTTACAGGCTAGTATCAGGACAGCCCCAGCATTTT.

In this sample, this clonotype turned up many times. Written as DNA, the CDR3 is TGTGCCAGCAGTGACCAAGAGCAGGGGGCGCAAGCTTTCTTT. Protein: CASSDQEQGAQAFF. The rearrangement uses TRBV2 and TRBJ1-1, with 8 bases identical to TRBD1. From germline, CDR1 is SNHLY and CDR2 FYNNEI. This CDR3 has 14 amino acids. V lost 3 bases, J lost 9 bases, and 9 bases stayed unmatched.

V is TRBV29-1 and J is TRBJ2-1; 13 bases agree with TRBD2. The J segment lost 8 bases and the V segment lost 6 bases, leaving 4 bases of the junction unmatched. The CDR3 totals 13 residues. CDR1 SQVTM and CDR2 ANQGSEA come from the germline V gene. The CDR3 is CSVGLAGADEQFF. DNA of the CDR3: TGCAGCGTCGGACTAGCGGGAGCGGATGAGCAGTTCTTC.

This clonotype was seen at least ten times. The chain combines TRBV7-9 with TRBJ1-1; 9 bases match TRBD1. With V trimmed by 5 bases and J by 4 bases, 8 bases remained unmatched. CDR3 length: 15 residues. The germline CDR1 and CDR2 sequences are SEHNR and FQNEAQ (reference sequence). CDR3 in DNA: TGTGCCAGCAGCCCCTTCGGACAGGGGAGCACTGAAGCTTTCTTT. Protein sequence: CASSPFGQGSTEAFF.

This clonotype has ten or more counts. The chain employs TRBV3-1 and TRBJ2-1, with 15 bases identical to TRBD2. Germline V lookup: CDR1 LGHDT, CDR2 YNNKEL (reference sequence). The CDR3 is made up of 16 amino acids. Unmatched junction bases numbered 7, after V lost 4 bases and J lost 9 bases. In DNA form, the CDR3 reads TGTGCCAGCAGCCCCCCGGGACTAGCGGGAGGCGGTGAGCAGTTCTTC. Amino acid sequence: CASSPPGLAGGGEQFF.

This clonotype was detected ten times or more. This chain uses TRBV4-1 with TRBJ1-2, with 7 nucleotides matching TRBD1. The CDR3 contains 16 residues. With V trimmed by 4 bases and J by 0 bases, 8 bases remained unmatched. Germline V gives CDR1 MGHRA, CDR2 YSYEKL. The CDR3 region is CASSLETGRTNYGYTF. CDR3 nucleotides: TGCGCCAGCAGCCTCGAGACAGGGAGGACTAACTATGGCTACACCTTC.

The genes are TRBV12-3 or TRBV12-4 and TRBJ1-1; tentative D call: TRBD1 (5 bases). V was pared by 3 bases and J by 8 bases, with 10 bases between. CDR3 length: 12 amino acids. In DNA form, the CDR3 reads TGTGCCAGCAGTTTCCCAGGGTCGGAAGCTTTCTTT. Amino acid sequence: CASSFPGSEAFF.

A remark on this clonotype: Since a much larger clone is just one base distant, this may be a read error. The chain uses TRBV7-7 and TRBJ2-3, with 7 bases aligning to TRBD2. CDR1 and CDR2 (germline): SSHAT, FNYEAQ (reference sequence). The CDR3 runs to 15 residues. Here the CDR3 DNA reads TGTACTAGCAGCCCGGGACGGGGGGGCACAGATACGCAGTATTTT. This translates into CTSSPGRGGTDTQYF.

The V and J genes are TRBV25-1 and TRBJ2-3, with 15 bases identical to TRBD2. Trimming took 4 bases from V and 0 from J; bases not matched to a gene: 8. Germline CDR1 and CDR2: MGHDK and SYGVNS. This CDR3 region has 19 residues. This CDR3 reads CASSALGLAGGFSTDTQYF. CDR3 sequence (DNA): TGTGCCAGCAGTGCCCTAGGACTAGCGGGAGGGTTCAGCACAGATACGCAGTATTTT.

This clonotype was recorded at least ten times. The rearrangement joins TRBV9 to TRBJ1-2, with a tentative D call TRBD1 (6 bases). Trimming took 2 bases from V and 0 from J, leaving 14 bases between them. CDR3 size: 16 residues. Germline CDR1 and CDR2: SGDLS and YYNGEE. The CDR3 region is CASSVMTGTSNYGYTF. CDR3 in DNA: TGTGCCAGCAGCGTCATGACCGGGACATCTAACTATGGCTACACCTTC. Combining the CDR3 with reference TRBV9 and TRBJ1-2 gives the whole variable domain DSGVTQTPKHLITATGQRVTLRCSPRSGDLSVYWYQQSLDQGLQFLIQYYNGEERAKGNILERFSAQQFPDLHSELNLSSLELGDSALYFCASSVMTGTSNYGYTFGSGTRLTVV.

The genes are TRBV6-2 or TRBV6-3 and TRBJ2-4; tentatively, D is TRBD2 (6 bases). CDR1 MNHEY and CDR2 SVGEGT come from the germline V gene. The ends were cut back, 6 bases at V and 4 bases at J, with 25 bases in the middle. CDR3 length: 18 residues. CDR3 loop: CASRGEGPGEGWKNIQYF. The CDR3 region has the DNA TGTGCCAGCAGGGGAGAGGGTCCGGGAGAAGGGTGGAAAAACATTCAGTACTTC.

The rearrangement links TRBV19 to TRBJ2-1; 9 positions agree with TRBD2. The CDR3 consists of 15 residues. Per germline, CDR1 LNHDA and CDR2 SQIVND (reference sequence). With V trimmed by 11 bases and J by 5 bases, 13 bases remained unmatched. The CDR3 DNA reads TGTGCCGGGAGTCACGGGACTAGCAGTAACAATGAGCAGTTCTTC. Amino acid sequence: CAGSHGTSSNNEQFF.

This chain joins TRBV24-1 and TRBJ2-7; D uncertain. CDR3 length: 14 amino acids. Trimming left V 6 bases short and J 0 bases short, with 11 bases between. The V gene's germline CDR1 is KGHDR and CDR2 SFDVKD. The CDR3 loop reads CATSSIALSYEQYF. The CDR3 bases are TGTGCCACCAGTAGTATTGCCCTCTCCTACGAGCAGTACTTC.

This clonotype has at least ten counts. The rearrangement uses TRBV7-9 and TRBJ2-1; 7 bases match TRBD1. This CDR3 has 15 residues. Germline CDR1 and CDR2: SEHNR and FQNEAQ (reference sequence). J lost 2 bases, V lost 5 bases, and 6 bases had no gene match. In DNA form, the CDR3 reads TGTGCCAGCAGCATACTAACAGGGGCCTACAATGAGCAGTTCTTC. Its protein product is CASSILTGAYNEQFF.

This clonotype was recorded at least ten times. The chain couples TRBV14 to TRBJ2-5; TRBD2 aligns across 14 bases. Germline CDR1 and CDR2: SGHDN and FVKESK. The CDR3 has 18 residues. The V and J ends lost 1 base and 4 bases, in that order; junction bases with no gene match: 8. The CDR3 nucleotides read TGTGCCAGCAGCCAAGTATCGTCAGGACTAGCGGGAGGAGAGACCCAGTACTTC. This gives the protein CASSQVSSGLAGGETQYF.

This clonotype was recorded many times. This rearrangement joins TRBV7-8 to TRBJ1-1, with D unclear. Between the trimmed V and J ends, which lost 1 base and 3 bases, there was a span of 21 bases. Germline V CDR1 and CDR2: SGHVS, FQNEAQ. This CDR3 comprises 18 residues. The CDR3 nucleotides are TGTGCCAGCAGCTTAGTAGCGGACGCGGGCATCGTGCACACTGAAGCTTTCTTT. Amino acid sequence: CASSLVADAGIVHTEAFF.

This clonotype was detected ten times or more. CDR3 DNA: TGTGCCAGCAGTGAAGGTGTGACCCAAGATTACGAGCAGTACTTC. Protein sequence: CASSEGVTQDYEQYF. V is TRBV6-1 and J is TRBJ2-7, with D uncertain. The V gene's germline CDR1 is MNHNS and CDR2 SASEGT. Trimming stripped 1 base from V and 4 bases from J, with 14 bases between. The CDR3 length is 15 residues.

The chain links TRBV5-6 to TRBJ1-5; D might be TRBD1 (6 bases). Germline CDR1 is SGHDT and CDR2 is YYEEEE. This CDR3 region has 16 residues. Trimming stripped 2 bases from V and 4 bases from J, with 16 bases between. CDR3 sequence (DNA): TGTGCCAGCAGCTTAACGCCGGGGGCGCGAAATCAGCCCCAGCATTTT. Its translation is CASSLTPGARNQPQHF.

This clonotype was seen ten or more times. This chain uses TRBV10-3 with TRBJ1-1; D ambiguous. The germline V gene has CDR1 ENHRY and CDR2 SYGVKD. The CDR3 is 13 amino acids. V lost 0 bases to trimming and J lost 4 bases, with 6 bases between them. The CDR3 nucleotides are TGTGCCATCAGTGAGTCTGCGAGCACTGAAGCTTTCTTT. This codes for CAISESASTEAFF.